These T cell receptor beta chains were read from a single sample in a study of cytomegalovirus exposure and HLA in healthy donors. Libraries were prepared by immunoSEQ multiplex PCR; TCRdb keeps only in-frame clonotypes and omits some of them. The table lists 75,000 to 90,000 clones, over 85% of them singletons. The material sequenced was PBMCs. Every receptor here comes from a woman aged 18-35 years in good health and CMV-seronegative. The CDR3 runs from the conserved cysteine through the conserved F or W. D genes are given only for firm matches.

V gene,D gene,CDR3 protein
TRBV14,TRBD2,CASSQIFGGAGELFF
TRBV19,NA,CASSITATGYSNQPQHF
TRBV28,TRBD1,CASSPLRDRGYEQYF
TRBV7-8,TRBD2,CASASSTAGGGYEQYF
TRBV11-2,NA,CASSLDQSAGFYF
TRBV5-1,TRBD2,CASTDGGLAGERQFF
TRBV6-1,NA,CASSEELQVETQYF
TRBV15,TRBD1,CATSRGAGGQGEQYF
TRBV4-1,TRBD1,CASSRWTGGRGEQYF
TRBV27,NA,CASTNLIAREAFF
TRBV27,TRBD1,CASSFDRGGSTDTQYF
TRBV9,NA,CASSDPLDMGGAGANVLTF
TRBV11-2,NA,CASSLTPSYEQYF
TRBV7-9,NA,CAAFERAGGYTF
TRBV5-1,NA,CASSLGGGLGGYTF
TRBV5-4,TRBD2,CASSLALLGLAAYNEQFF
TRBV2,TRBD2,CAGAGRSGRGETQYF
TRBV5-6,NA,CASSQQGAGYTF
TRBV25-1,NA,CASSEVGATGDTQYF
TRBV29-1,NA,CSVQRSSYEQYF
TRBV9,TRBD1,CASSTWTGEGEQYF
TRBV7-2,NA,CASSLQSGETQYF
TRBV7-2,TRBD2,CASSRTSGSSYEQYF
TRBV7-9,NA,CAHRLANTGELFF
TRBV28,NA,CASSFGEPKNIQYF
TRBV12-2,NA,CASRLGWAGSYNEQFF
TRBV14,NA,CASSQEGEVGGPGQPQHF
TRBV19,NA,CASHPRAALAKNIQYF